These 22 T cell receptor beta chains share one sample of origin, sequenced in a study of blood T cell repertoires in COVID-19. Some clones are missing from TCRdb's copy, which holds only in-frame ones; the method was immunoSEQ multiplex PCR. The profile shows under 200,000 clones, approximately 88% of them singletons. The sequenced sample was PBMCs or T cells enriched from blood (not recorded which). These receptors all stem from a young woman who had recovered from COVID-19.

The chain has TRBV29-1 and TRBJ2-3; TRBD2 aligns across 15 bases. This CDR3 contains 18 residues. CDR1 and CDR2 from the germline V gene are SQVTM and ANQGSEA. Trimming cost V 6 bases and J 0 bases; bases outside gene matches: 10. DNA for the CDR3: TGCAGCGTCGGAGGACTAGCGGGGGGGCATGAGAGCACAGATACGCAGTATTTT. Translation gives CSVGGLAGGHESTDTQYF.

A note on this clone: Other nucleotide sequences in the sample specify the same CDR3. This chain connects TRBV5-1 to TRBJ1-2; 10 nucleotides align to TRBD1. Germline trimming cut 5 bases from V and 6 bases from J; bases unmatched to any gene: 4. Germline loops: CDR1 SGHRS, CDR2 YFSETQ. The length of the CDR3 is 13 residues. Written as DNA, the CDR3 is TGCGCCAGCAGTCCAGGGACAGGGGATGGCTACACCTTC. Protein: CASSPGTGDGYTF.

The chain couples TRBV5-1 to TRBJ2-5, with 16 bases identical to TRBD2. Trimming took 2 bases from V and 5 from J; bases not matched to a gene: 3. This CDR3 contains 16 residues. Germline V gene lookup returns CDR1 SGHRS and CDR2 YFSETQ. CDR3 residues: CASSFGTSGGAETQYF. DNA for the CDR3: TGCGCCAGCAGCTTCGGGACTAGCGGGGGGGCGGAGACCCAGTACTTC.

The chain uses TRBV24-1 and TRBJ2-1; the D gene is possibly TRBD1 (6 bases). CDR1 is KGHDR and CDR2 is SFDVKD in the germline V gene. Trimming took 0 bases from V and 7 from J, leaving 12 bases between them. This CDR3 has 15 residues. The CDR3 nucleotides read TGTGCCACCAGTGATTTGGGACAGTCCTCGAATGAGCAGTTCTTC. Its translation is CATSDLGQSSNEQFF.

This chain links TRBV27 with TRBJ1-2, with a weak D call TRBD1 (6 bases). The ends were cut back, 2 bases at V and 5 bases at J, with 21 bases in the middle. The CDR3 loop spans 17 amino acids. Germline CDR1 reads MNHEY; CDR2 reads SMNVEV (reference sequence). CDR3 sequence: CASSLVGAGRGPYGYTF. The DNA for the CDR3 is TGTGCCAGCAGTTTAGTAGGGGCCGGGCGGGGGCCATATGGCTACACCTTC.

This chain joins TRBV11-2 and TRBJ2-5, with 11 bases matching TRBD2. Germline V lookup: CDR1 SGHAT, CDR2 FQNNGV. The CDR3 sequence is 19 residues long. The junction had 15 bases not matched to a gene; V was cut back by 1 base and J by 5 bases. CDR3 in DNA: TGTGCCAGCAGCTTAGTCGTCTCAACTAGCGGGGGCCGTGGGGAGACCCAGTACTTC. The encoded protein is CASSLVVSTSGGRGETQYF.

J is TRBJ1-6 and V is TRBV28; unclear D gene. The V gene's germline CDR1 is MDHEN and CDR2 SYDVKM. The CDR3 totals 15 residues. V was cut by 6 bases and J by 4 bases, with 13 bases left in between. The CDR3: CASRRVDLYNSPLHF. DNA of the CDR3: TGTGCCAGCAGGAGGGTAGACCTTTATAATTCACCCCTCCACTTT.

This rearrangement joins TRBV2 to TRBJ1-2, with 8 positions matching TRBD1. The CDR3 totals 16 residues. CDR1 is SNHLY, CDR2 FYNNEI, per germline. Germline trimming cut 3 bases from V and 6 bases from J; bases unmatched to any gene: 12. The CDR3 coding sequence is TGTGCCAGCAGTGAGATTGACAGGGGAGCTGAGAATGGCTACACCTTC. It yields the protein CASSEIDRGAENGYTF.

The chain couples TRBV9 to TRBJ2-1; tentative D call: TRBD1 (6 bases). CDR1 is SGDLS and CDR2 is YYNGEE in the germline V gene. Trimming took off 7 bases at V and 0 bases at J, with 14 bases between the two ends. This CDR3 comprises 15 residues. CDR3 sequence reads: CASSKGDTSYNEQFF. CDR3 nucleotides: TGTGCCAGCTCCAAAGGGGACACCTCCTACAATGAGCAGTTCTTC.

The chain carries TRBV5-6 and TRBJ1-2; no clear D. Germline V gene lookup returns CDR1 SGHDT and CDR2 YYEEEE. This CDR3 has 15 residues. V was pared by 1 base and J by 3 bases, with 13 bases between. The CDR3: CASSLWKRFYYGYTF. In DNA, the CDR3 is TGTGCCAGCAGCTTGTGGAAGAGGTTTTACTATGGCTACACCTTC. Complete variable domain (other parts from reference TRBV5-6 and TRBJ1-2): DAGVTQSPTHLIKTRGQQVTLRCSPKSGHDTVSWYQQALGQGPQFIFQYYEEEERQRGNFPDRFSGHQFPNYSSELNVNALLLGDSALYLCASSLWKRFYYGYTFGSGTRLTVV.

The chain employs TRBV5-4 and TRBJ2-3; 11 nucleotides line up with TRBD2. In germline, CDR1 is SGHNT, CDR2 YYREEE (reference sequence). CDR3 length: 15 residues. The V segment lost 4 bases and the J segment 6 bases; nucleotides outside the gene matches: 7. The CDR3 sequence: CASSLGLAEVDTQYF. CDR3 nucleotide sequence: TGTGCCAGCAGCCTGGGACTAGCGGAGGTCGATACGCAGTATTTT.

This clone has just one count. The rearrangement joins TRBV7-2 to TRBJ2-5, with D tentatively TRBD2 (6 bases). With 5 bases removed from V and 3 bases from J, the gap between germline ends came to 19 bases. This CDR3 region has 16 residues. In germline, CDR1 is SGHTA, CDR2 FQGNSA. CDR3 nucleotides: TGTGCCAGCAGCGCTAAGAGGACTACCGTAAAAGAGACCCAGTACTTC. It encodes CASSAKRTTVKETQYF.

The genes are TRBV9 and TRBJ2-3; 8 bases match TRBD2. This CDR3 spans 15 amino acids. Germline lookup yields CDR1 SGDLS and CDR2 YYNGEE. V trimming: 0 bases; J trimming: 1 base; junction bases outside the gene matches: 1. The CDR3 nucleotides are TGTGCCAGCAGCGTAGGTAGCGGGGGCACAGATACGCAGTATTTT. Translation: CASSVGSGGTDTQYF.

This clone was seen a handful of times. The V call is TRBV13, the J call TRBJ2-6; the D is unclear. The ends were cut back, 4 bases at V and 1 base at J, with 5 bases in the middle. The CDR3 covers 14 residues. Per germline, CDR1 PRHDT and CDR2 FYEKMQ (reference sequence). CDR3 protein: CASSSASGANVLTF. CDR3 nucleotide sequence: TGTGCCAGCAGCTCCGCGTCTGGGGCCAACGTCCTGACTTTC.

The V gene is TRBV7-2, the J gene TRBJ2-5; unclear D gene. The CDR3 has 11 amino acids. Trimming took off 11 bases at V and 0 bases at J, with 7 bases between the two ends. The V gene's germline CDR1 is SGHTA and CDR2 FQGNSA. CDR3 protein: CACSNQETQYF. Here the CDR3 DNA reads TGTGCCTGTAGTAACCAAGAGACCCAGTACTTC.

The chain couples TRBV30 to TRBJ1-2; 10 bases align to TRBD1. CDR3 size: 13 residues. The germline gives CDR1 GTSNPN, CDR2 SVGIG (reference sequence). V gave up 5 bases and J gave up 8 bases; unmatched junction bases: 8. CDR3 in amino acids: CAWARDRGKGYTF. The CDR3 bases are TGTGCCTGGGCCCGGGACAGGGGAAAGGGCTACACCTTC.

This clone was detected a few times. The CDR3 reads CASSTQGALIYGYTF. The CDR3 bases are TGTGCCAGTAGTACCCAGGGGGCGCTTATCTATGGCTACACCTTC. The genes are TRBV19 and TRBJ1-2; 8 bases are shared with TRBD1. With 4 bases clipped from V and 4 bases from J, the junction kept 8 bases outside the gene matches. CDR3 size: 15 residues. The germline V gene encodes CDR1 LNHDA and CDR2 SQIVND (reference sequence). Drawing the rest from reference TRBV19 and TRBJ1-2, the complete variable domain is DGGITQSPKYLFRKEGQNVTLSCEQNLNHDAMYWYRQDPGQGLRLIYYSQIVNDFQKGDIAEGYSVSREKKESFPLTVTSAQKNPTAFYLCASSTQGALIYGYTFGSGTRLTVV.

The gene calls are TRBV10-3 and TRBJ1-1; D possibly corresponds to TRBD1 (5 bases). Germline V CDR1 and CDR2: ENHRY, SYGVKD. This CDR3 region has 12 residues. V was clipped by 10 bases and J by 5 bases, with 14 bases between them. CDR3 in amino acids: CATDGGTTEAFF. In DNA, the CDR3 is TGTGCCACGGACGGGGGAACGACTGAAGCTTTCTTT.

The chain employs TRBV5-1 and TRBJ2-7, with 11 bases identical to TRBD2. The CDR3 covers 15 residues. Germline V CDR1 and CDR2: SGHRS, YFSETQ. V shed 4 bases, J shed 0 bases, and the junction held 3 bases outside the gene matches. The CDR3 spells CASSKGLADSYEQYF. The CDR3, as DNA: TGCGCCAGCAGCAAGGGACTAGCGGACTCCTACGAGCAGTACTTC.

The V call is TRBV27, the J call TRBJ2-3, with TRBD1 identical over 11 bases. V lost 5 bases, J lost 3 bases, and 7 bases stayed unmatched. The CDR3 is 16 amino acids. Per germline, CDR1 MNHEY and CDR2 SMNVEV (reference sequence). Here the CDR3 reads CASSPWTGGATDTQYF. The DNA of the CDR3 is TGTGCCAGCAGTCCTTGGACAGGGGGCGCGACAGATACGCAGTATTTT.

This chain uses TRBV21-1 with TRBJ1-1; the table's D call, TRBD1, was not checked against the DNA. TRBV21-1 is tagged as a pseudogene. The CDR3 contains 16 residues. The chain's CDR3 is CASSKEGGRGNTEAFF. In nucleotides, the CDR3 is TGTGCCAGCAGCAAAGAAGGGGGCAGGGGGAACACTGAAGCTTTCTTT.

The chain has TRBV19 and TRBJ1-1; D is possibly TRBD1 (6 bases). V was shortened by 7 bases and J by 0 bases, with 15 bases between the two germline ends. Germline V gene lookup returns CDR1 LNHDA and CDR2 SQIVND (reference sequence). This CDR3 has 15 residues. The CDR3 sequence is CASMGATLVNTEAFF. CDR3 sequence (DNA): TGTGCCAGTATGGGGGCAACGCTGGTGAACACTGAAGCTTTCTTT.